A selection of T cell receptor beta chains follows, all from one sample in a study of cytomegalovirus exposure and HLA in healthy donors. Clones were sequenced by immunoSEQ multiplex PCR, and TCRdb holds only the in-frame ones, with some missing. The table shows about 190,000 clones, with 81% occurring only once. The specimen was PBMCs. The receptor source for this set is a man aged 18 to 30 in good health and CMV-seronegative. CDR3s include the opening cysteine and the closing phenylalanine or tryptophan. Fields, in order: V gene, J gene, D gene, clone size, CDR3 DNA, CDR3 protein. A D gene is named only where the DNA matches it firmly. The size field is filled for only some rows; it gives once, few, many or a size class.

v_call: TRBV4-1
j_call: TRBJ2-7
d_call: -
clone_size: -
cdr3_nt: TGCGCCAGCAGCCAAGATCGGACAGTCGGCTCCTACGAGCAGTACTTC
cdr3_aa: CASSQDRTVGSYEQYF

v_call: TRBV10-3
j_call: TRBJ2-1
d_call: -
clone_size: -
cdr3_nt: TGTGCCATCAGTGGTCTAAACTACAATGAGCAGTTCTTC
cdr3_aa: CAISGLNYNEQFF

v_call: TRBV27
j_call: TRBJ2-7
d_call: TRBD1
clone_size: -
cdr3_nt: TGTGCCAGCAGACCAGGGACAGGGGGTCACCAAGACGAGCAGTACTTC
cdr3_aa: CASRPGTGGHQDEQYF

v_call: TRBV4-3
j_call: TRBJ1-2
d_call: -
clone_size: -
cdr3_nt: TGCGCCAGCAGCCAAGATACACTCCCAGAGGGTTATGGCTACACCTTC
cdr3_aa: CASSQDTLPEGYGYTF

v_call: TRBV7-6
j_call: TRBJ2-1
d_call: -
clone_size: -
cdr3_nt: TGTGCCAGCAGCTTGAGTCTTGTAAATGAGCAGTTCTTC
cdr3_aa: CASSLSLVNEQFF

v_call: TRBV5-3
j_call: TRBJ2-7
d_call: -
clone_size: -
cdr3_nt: TGTGCCAGAAGCTTGTACGGCAGGCTTTACGAGCAGTACTTC
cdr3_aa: CARSLYGRLYEQYF

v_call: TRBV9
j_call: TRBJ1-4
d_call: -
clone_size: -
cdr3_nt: TGTGCCAGCAGCGTGGGAGGAAGCCCTAATGAAAAACTGTTTTTT
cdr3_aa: CASSVGGSPNEKLFF

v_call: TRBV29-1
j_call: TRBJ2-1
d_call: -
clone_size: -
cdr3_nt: TGCAGCGTTGTAAGTGGGAACAGGTACAATGAGCAGTTCTTC
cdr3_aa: CSVVSGNRYNEQFF

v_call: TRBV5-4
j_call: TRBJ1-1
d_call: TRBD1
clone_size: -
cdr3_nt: TGTGCCAGCAGCTTGGCCCCGGGACAGGGCAACACTGAAGCTTTCTTT
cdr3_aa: CASSLAPGQGNTEAFF

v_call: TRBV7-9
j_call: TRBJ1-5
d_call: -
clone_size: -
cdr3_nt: TGTGCCAGCAGCGCCCCCAATAGCAATCAGTCCCAGCATTTT
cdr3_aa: CASSAPNSNQSQHF

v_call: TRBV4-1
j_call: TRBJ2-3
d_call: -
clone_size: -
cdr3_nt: TGCGCCAGCAGCCTAGGAGGCAACACAGATACGCAGTATTTT
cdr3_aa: CASSLGGNTDTQYF

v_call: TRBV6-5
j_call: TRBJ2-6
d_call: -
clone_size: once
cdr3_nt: TGTGCCAGCAGTTACAAAATTATCTCTGGGGCCAACGTCCTGACTTTC
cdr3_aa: CASSYKIISGANVLTF

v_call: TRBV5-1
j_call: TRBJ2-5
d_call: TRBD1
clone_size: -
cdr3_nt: TGCGCCAGCAGCTTGGAGGGACAGGGGAAAGAGACCCAGTACTTC
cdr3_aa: CASSLEGQGKETQYF

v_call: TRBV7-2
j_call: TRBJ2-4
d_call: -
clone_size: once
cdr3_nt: TGTGCCAGCAGCACGGGGTTGTACATTCAGTACTTC
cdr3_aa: CASSTGLYIQYF

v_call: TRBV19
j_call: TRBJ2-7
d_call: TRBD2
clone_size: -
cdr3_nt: TGTGCCAGTAGTGCCTGGCGGGAGGGGTCCTACGAGCAGTACTTC
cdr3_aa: CASSAWREGSYEQYF

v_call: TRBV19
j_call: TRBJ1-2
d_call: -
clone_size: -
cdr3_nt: TGTGCCTCCGGTCAGGGGATGGTCGGCTACACCTTC
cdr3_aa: CASGQGMVGYTF

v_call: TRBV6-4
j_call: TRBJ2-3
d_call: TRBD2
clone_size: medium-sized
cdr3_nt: TGTGCCAGCAGTGCTGGGGGGGATACAGATACGCAGTATTTT
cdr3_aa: CASSAGGDTDTQYF

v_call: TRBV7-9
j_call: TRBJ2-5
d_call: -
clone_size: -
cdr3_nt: TGTGCCAGCAGCTTAGATGGGTGGCCAGGTCAAGAGACCCAGTACTTC
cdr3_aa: CASSLDGWPGQETQYF

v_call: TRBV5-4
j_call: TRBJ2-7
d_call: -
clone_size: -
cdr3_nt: TGTGCCAGCAGCTTCGACTTTTCTCACTACGAGCAGTACTTC
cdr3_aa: CASSFDFSHYEQYF

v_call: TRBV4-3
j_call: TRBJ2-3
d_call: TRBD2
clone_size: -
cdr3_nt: TGCGCCAGCAGCCAAGCACTAGCGGACCCCACAGATACGCAGTATTTT
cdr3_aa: CASSQALADPTDTQYF

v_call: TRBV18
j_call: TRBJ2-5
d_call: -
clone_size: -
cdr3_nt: TGTGCCAGCTCACCACCTTGGACAGGAGGGGAGACCCAGTACTTC
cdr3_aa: CASSPPWTGGETQYF

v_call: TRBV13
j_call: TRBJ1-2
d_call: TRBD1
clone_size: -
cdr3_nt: TGTGCCAGCAGCCCCGGACAGGGCACCTATGGCTACACCTTC
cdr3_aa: CASSPGQGTYGYTF

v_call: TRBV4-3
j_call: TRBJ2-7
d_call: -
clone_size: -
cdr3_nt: TGCGCCAGCAGCCAAGATGTAACTTACTACGAGCAGTACTTC
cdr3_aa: CASSQDVTYYEQYF

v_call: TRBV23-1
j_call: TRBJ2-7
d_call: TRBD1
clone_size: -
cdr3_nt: TGCGCCAGCAGTCTAGGACAGGCTTCCTACGAGCAGTACTTC
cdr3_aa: CASSLGQASYEQYF

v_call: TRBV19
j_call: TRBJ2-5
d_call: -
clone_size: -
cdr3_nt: TGTGCCAGTAGCGAGACTCCGGGATCCGGGGAGACCCAGTACTTC
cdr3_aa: CASSETPGSGETQYF

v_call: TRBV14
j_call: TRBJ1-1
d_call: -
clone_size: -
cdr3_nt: TGTGCCAGCAGCCCAGGAACAGGCTACACTGAAGCTTTCTTT
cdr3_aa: CASSPGTGYTEAFF

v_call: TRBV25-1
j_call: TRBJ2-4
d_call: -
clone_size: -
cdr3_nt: TGTGCCAGCTCTACTGGGCCAGCCAAAAACATTCAGTACTTC
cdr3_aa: CASSTGPAKNIQYF

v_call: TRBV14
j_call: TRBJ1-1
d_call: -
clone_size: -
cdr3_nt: TGTGCCAGCAGCCCTATCAGGGGCACTGAAGCTTTCTTT
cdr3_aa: CASSPIRGTEAFF

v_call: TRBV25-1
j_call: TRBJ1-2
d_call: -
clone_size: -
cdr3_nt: TGTGCCAGCACTCCGGGTGTTAACTATGGCTACACCTTC
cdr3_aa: CASTPGVNYGYTF

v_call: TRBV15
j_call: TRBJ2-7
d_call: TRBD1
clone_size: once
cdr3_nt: TGTGCCACCAGCAGAGACCCGGGACAGGGTTACGAGCAGTACTTC
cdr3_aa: CATSRDPGQGYEQYF

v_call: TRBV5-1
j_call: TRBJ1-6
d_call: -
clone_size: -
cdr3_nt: TGCGCCAGCAGCTCGACAGTGAATTCACCCCTCCACTTT
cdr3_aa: CASSSTVNSPLHF

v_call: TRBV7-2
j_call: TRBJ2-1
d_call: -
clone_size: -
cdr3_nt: TGTGCCAGCAGCTTAGCGGCCTTCGATGAGCAGTTCTTC
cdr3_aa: CASSLAAFDEQFF

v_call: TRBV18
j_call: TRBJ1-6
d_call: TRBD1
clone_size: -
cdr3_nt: TGTGCCAGCTCATTTGGACAGGGACTTAATTCACCCCTCCACTTT
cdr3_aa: CASSFGQGLNSPLHF

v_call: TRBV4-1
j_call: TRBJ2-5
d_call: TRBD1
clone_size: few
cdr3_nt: TGCGCCAGCAGCCAAGATCACCACCGGACAGGGGGAGAGACCCAGTACTTC
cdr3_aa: CASSQDHHRTGGETQYF

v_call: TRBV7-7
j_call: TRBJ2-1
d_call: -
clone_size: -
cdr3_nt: TGTGCTAGCAGTCCAAACTCTCAGGCGGGGGAGCAGTTCTTC
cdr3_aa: CASSPNSQAGEQFF

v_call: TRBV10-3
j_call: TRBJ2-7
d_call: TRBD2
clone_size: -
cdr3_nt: TGTGCCATCAGTGGGACTAGCGGGGGGGTTGGTAGCTACGAGCAGTACTTC
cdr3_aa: CAISGTSGGVGSYEQYF

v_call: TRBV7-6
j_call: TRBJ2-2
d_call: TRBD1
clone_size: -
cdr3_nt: TGTGCCAGCAGCGACGGACAGGGGGCGACCTCCGGGGAGCTGTTTTTT
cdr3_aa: CASSDGQGATSGELFF

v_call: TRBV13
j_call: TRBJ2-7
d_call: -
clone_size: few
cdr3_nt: TGTGCCAGCTCCCGAGGTAACGAGCAGTACTTC
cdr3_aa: CASSRGNEQYF

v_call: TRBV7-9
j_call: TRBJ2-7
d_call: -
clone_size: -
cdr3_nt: TGTGCCAGCAGCTTATTTCCTAGCGAAGAGCAGTACTTC
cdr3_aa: CASSLFPSEEQYF

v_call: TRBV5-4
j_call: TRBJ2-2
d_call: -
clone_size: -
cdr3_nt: TGTGCCAGCAGCTTCGGTAGGGGGAACACCGGGGAGCTGTTTTTT
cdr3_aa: CASSFGRGNTGELFF

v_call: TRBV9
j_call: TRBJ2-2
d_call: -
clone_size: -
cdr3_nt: TGTGCCAGCAGCGACCTACGACATAACACCGGGGAGCTGTTTTTT
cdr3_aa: CASSDLRHNTGELFF

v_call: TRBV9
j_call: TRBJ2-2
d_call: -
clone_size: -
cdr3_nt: TGTGCCAGCAGCGTAGTCCGGACTGCCGGGGAGCTGTTTTTT
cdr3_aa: CASSVVRTAGELFF

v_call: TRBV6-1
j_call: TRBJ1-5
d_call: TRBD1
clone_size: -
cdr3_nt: TGTGCCAGCAATCACAGGGGGTATAGCAATCAGCCCCAGCATTTT
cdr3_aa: CASNHRGYSNQPQHF

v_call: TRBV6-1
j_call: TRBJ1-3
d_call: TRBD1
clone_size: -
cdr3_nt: TGTGCCAGCAGTGAAGCGTGGGGGACAGGGGCTGGAAACACCATATATTTT
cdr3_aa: CASSEAWGTGAGNTIYF

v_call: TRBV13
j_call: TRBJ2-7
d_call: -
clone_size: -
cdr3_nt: TGTGCCAGCAGTCGGACTAACTACGAGCAGTACTTC
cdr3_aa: CASSRTNYEQYF

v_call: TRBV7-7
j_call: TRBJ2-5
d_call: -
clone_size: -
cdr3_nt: TGTGCTAGCAGCCTCGGAAGCAGGGGTAGCTCGGAGACCCAGTACTTC
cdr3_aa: CASSLGSRGSSETQYF

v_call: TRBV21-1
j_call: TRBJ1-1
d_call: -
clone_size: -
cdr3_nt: TGTGCCAGCAAAAGACAGGGTGACACTGAAGCTTTCTTT
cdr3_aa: CASKRQGDTEAFF

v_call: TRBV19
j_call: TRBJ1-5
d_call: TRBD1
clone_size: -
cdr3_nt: TGTGCCAGTACCGGGACAGGGGGCAATCAGCCCCAGCATTTT
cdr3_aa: CASTGTGGNQPQHF

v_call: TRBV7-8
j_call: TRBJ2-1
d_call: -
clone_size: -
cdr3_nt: TGTGCCAGCAGCTTAGACGATAGCTCCTACAATGAGCAGTTCTTC
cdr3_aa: CASSLDDSSYNEQFF

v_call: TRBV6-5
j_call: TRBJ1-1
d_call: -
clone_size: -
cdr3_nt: TGTGCCAGCAGTTACTCGAACTCGAACACTGAAGCTTTCTTT
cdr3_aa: CASSYSNSNTEAFF

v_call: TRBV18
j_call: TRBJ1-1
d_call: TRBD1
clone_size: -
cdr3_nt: TGTGCCAGCTCGACGGACAGGGGTTTTTATGCGAACACTGAAGCTTTCTTT
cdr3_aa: CASSTDRGFYANTEAFF

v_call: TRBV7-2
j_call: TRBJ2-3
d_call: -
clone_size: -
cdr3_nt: TGTGCCAGCAGCTTCCCTAGGGGCCGGCCACGCAGGCATTCAGATACGCAGTATTTT
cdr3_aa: CASSFPRGRPRRHSDTQYF

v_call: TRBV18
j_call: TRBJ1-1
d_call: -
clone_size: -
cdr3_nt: TGTGCCAGCTCACCTGGCCAGGACACTGAAGCTTTCTTT
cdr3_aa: CASSPGQDTEAFF

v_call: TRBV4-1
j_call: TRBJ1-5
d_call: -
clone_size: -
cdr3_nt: TGCGCCAGCAGCCCCTCTCCAGGGGCGGTTCAGCCCCAGCATTTT
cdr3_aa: CASSPSPGAVQPQHF